A selection of T cell receptor beta chains follows, all from one sample in a study of read filtering for tumor transcriptome and immune sequencing. One entry per CDR3 protein, called by TCRdb with MiXCR from the reads. Found here are 30,000 to 40,000 distinct CDR3 sequences, approximately 15% of them singletons; the top ten hold roughly 18%. The material sequenced was a population of CD138-negative cells sorted from bone marrow. These receptor sequences come from a donor at least 40 years old with multiple myeloma. The CDR3 runs from the conserved cysteine through the conserved F or W. A D gene is named only where the DNA matches it firmly. Clone size is not always given. Where it is, it says once, few, many or a class for expanded clones.

V: TRBV3-1; J: TRBJ2-3; size: many; D: TRBD1; CDR3: CASSHRDRSADTQYF; DNA: TGTGCCAGCAGCCACCGGGACAGATCGGCGGATACGCAGTATTTT
V: TRBV10-2; J: TRBJ2-1; size: many; D: .; CDR3: CASSEPWPGGTHNEQFF; DNA: TGCGCCAGCAGTGAGCCATGGCCCGGGGGGACACACAATGAGCAGTTCTTC
V: TRBV2; J: TRBJ1-2; size: many; D: .; CDR3: CASRRDREDYGYTF; DNA: TGTGCCAGCAGGCGAGACCGAGAGGACTATGGCTACACCTTC
V: TRBV21-1; J: TRBJ2-5; size: .; D: .; CDR3: CASSQDPQGGETQYF; DNA: TGTGCCAGCAGCCAAGATCCCCAGGGTGGAGAGACCCAGTACTTC
V: TRBV19; J: TRBJ1-5; size: few; D: TRBD1; CDR3: CASSIPTGGWLDQPQHF; DNA: TGTGCCAGTAGTATCCCGACAGGGGGATGGCTTGATCAGCCCCAGCATTTT
V: TRBV6-2/TRBV6-3; J: TRBJ2-7; size: many; D: .; CDR3: CASSPRPGGVSEQYF; DNA: TGTGCCAGCAGTCCCCGGCCCGGCGGGGTCTCCGAGCAGTACTTC
V: TRBV28; J: TRBJ1-5; size: many; D: .; CDR3: CASSFNSLGRQPQHF; DNA: TGTGCCAGCAGTTTTAATAGTCTCGGGCGACAGCCCCAGCATTTT
V: TRBV24-1; J: TRBJ2-6; size: few; D: .; CDR3: CATSIPGANVLTF; DNA: TGTGCCACCAGTATACCTGGGGCCAACGTCCTGACTTTC
V: TRBV29-1; J: TRBJ1-1; size: .; D: .; CDR3: CSDKTRPNTEAFF; DNA: TGCAGCGATAAGACAAGGCCGAACACTGAAGCTTTCTTT
V: TRBV5-1; J: TRBJ1-1; size: many; D: TRBD1; CDR3: CASSLIGQGVEAFF; DNA: TGCGCCAGCAGCCTCATAGGACAGGGCGTTGAAGCTTTCTTT
V: TRBV5-6; J: TRBJ1-4; size: many; D: TRBD1; CDR3: CASSPLGQQNEKLFF; DNA: TGTGCCAGCAGCCCCCTGGGACAGCAGAATGAAAAACTGTTTTTT
V: TRBV7-2; J: TRBJ1-5; size: many; D: .; CDR3: CASSPGGAREPQHF; DNA: TGTGCCAGCAGCCCCGGTGGGGCTAGAGAGCCCCAGCATTTT
V: TRBV12-3/TRBV12-4; J: TRBJ2-3; size: .; D: .; CDR3: CASSRSIGSDTQYF; DNA: TGTGCCAGCAGCCGAAGTATAGGGTCAGATACGCAGTATTTT
V: TRBV18; J: TRBJ2-1; size: many; D: TRBD2; CDR3: CASSSERGGYNEQFF; DNA: TGTGCCAGCTCATCGGAGCGGGGGGGGTACAATGAGCAGTTCTTC
V: TRBV6-5; J: TRBJ1-1; size: many; D: .; CDR3: CASSSQWRGLEDTEAFF; DNA: TGTGCCAGCAGTTCCCAATGGAGGGGATTGGAGGACACTGAAGCTTTCTTT
V: TRBV7-2; J: TRBJ1-6; size: many; D: .; CDR3: CASSFGQGNSPLHF; DNA: TGTGCCAGCAGCTTTGGTCAGGGAAATTCACCCCTCCACTTT
V: TRBV7-9; J: TRBJ1-1; size: many; D: .; CDR3: CASSLGWVDNTEAFF; DNA: TGTGCCAGCAGCTTAGGTTGGGTCGACAACACTGAAGCTTTCTTT
V: TRBV27; J: TRBJ2-1; size: many; D: .; CDR3: CASSFKGRSPYNEQFF; DNA: TGTGCCAGCAGTTTTAAGGGGCGATCCCCCTACAATGAGCAGTTCTTC
V: TRBV20-1; J: TRBJ1-2; size: many; D: .; CDR3: CSAGQGPSRANYGYTF; DNA: TGCAGTGCTGGCCAGGGGCCCTCCCGAGCTAACTATGGCTACACCTTC
V: TRBV4-1; J: TRBJ2-3; size: few; D: .; CDR3: CASSQVDMGFTDTQYF; DNA: TGCGCCAGCAGCCAAGTCGATATGGGGTTCACAGATACGCAGTATTTT
V: TRBV18; J: TRBJ1-1; size: many; D: TRBD1; CDR3: CASSLGQKMNTEAFF; DNA: TGTGCCAGCTCACTGGGACAGAAGATGAACACTGAAGCTTTCTTT
V: TRBV7-2; J: TRBJ2-7; size: many; D: .; CDR3: CASSSQNYEQYF; DNA: TGTGCCAGCAGCTCCCAAAACTACGAGCAGTACTTC
V: TRBV29-1; J: TRBJ2-3; size: .; D: TRBD1; CDR3: CSLRAGGIVDTQYF; DNA: TGCAGCCTTCGGGCAGGGGGCATCGTAGATACGCAGTATTTT
V: TRBV4-1; J: TRBJ1-2; size: many; D: .; CDR3: CASSQVGGYTF; DNA: TGCGCCAGCAGCCAAGTTGGCGGCTACACCTTC
V: TRBV2; J: TRBJ2-1; size: many; D: .; CDR3: CASRSTTIYNEQFF; DNA: TGTGCCAGCCGGAGCACCACTATATACAATGAGCAGTTCTTC
V: TRBV6-5; J: TRBJ2-4; size: many; D: TRBD2; CDR3: CASRGLAGGLVKNIQYF; DNA: TGTGCCAGCAGGGGACTAGCGGGGGGGCTTGTCAAAAACATTCAGTACTTC
V: TRBV12-3/TRBV12-4; J: TRBJ2-5; size: .; D: .; CDR3: CASSLLGGETQYF; DNA: TGTGCCAGCAGTTTATTAGGGGGAGAGACCCAGTACTTC
V: TRBV4-1; J: TRBJ2-7; size: many; D: TRBD1; CDR3: CASSQGQGPIYEQYF; DNA: TGCGCCAGCAGCCAAGGACAGGGGCCGATTTACGAGCAGTACTTC
V: TRBV19; J: TRBJ2-3; size: many; D: .; CDR3: CASSTARPGGADTQYF; DNA: TGTGCCAGTAGTACCGCCCGACCGGGGGGCGCAGATACGCAGTATTTT
V: TRBV9; J: TRBJ2-5; size: .; D: .; CDR3: CASSVDVIQETQYF; DNA: TGTGCCAGCAGCGTAGATGTGATACAAGAGACCCAGTACTTT
V: TRBV18; J: TRBJ1-5; size: many; D: .; CDR3: CASSYAPGQNQPQHF; DNA: TGTGCCAGCTCTTACGCACCGGGACAAAATCAGCCCCAGCATTTT
V: TRBV30; J: TRBJ2-6; size: .; D: TRBD2; CDR3: CAWSRGGGANVLTF; DNA: TGTGCCTGGAGTAGGGGAGGGGGGGCCAACGTCCTGACTTTC
V: TRBV7-2; J: TRBJ1-3; size: many; D: .; CDR3: CASSSQGSGNTIYF; DNA: TGTGCCAGCAGCTCTCAGGGCTCTGGAAACACCATATATTTT
V: TRBV5-5; J: TRBJ1-1; size: many; D: .; CDR3: CASSSGDGRNTEAFF; DNA: TGTGCCAGCAGCTCAGGGGACGGGAGGAACACTGAAGCTTTCTTT
V: TRBV4-3; J: TRBJ1-6; size: .; D: .; CDR3: CASGLIENMRYSPLHF; DNA: TGCGCCAGCGGCTTGATTGAAAACATGAGATATTCACCCCTCCACTTT
V: TRBV7-9; J: TRBJ2-7; size: few; D: .; CDR3: CASSRGDSTYEQYF; DNA: TGTGCCAGCAGCCGTGGGGACTCCACCTACGAGCAGTACTTC
V: TRBV12-3/TRBV12-4; J: TRBJ2-7; size: many; D: .; CDR3: CASTPQGLSYEQYF; DNA: TGTGCCAGCACCCCACAGGGCCTCTCCTACGAGCAGTACTTC
V: TRBV20-1; J: TRBJ2-7; size: many; D: .; CDR3: CSAAQATTHLREQYF; DNA: TGCAGTGCAGCCCAAGCCACTACCCATCTACGCGAGCAGTACTTC
V: TRBV6-1; J: TRBJ2-7; size: many; D: .; CDR3: CASLSDPFYEQYF; DNA: TGTGCCAGTCTTTCCGACCCCTTCTACGAGCAGTACTTC
V: TRBV20-1; J: TRBJ2-1; size: many; D: .; CDR3: CSATDGSSYNEQFF; DNA: TGCAGTGCTACGGACGGGAGCTCCTACAATGAGCAGTTCTTC
V: TRBV2; J: TRBJ2-6; size: many; D: .; CDR3: CASVELEGSGANVLTF; DNA: TGTGCCAGCGTAGAATTGGAGGGCTCTGGGGCCAACGTCCTGACTTTC
V: TRBV4-3; J: TRBJ2-3; size: many; D: TRBD2; CDR3: CASSQDLGLAGTTFIPDTQYF; DNA: TGCGCCAGCAGCCAAGATCTGGGACTAGCGGGGACTACCTTTATCCCAGATACGCAGTATTTT
V: TRBV29-1; J: TRBJ1-1; size: many; D: .; CDR3: CSVNQIAGSEAFF; DNA: TGCAGCGTCAATCAAATAGCAGGGTCTGAAGCTTTCTTT
V: TRBV19; J: TRBJ1-5; size: many; D: TRBD1; CDR3: CASSWQGASNQPQHF; DNA: TGTGCCAGTAGCTGGCAGGGGGCTAGCAATCAGCCCCAGCATTTT
V: TRBV7-3; J: TRBJ2-3; size: many; D: TRBD2; CDR3: CASSGSGGATDTQYF; DNA: TGTGCCAGCAGCGGTAGCGGGGGGGCAACAGATACGCAGTATTTT
V: TRBV27; J: TRBJ2-1; size: many; D: TRBD1; CDR3: CASSFSRQGPHNEQFF; DNA: TGTGCCAGCAGTTTCTCTCGACAGGGGCCCCACAATGAGCAGTTCTTC
V: TRBV4-1; J: TRBJ2-7; size: .; D: .; CDR3: CASSSTGTPHEQYF; DNA: TGCGCCAGCAGCTCGACCGGGACTCCCCACGAGCAGTACTTC
V: TRBV7-6; J: TRBJ2-3; size: many; D: TRBD2; CDR3: CASSLTPTSGTYTDTQYF; DNA: TGTGCCAGCAGCTTAACCCCAACTAGCGGGACATACACAGATACGCAGTATTTT
V: TRBV5-1; J: TRBJ1-1; size: many; D: .; CDR3: CASSLEGGNTEAFF; DNA: TGCGCCAGCAGCTTGGAAGGGGGGAACACTGAAGCTTTCTTT